This TCR beta chain came from a study of blood T cell repertoires in COVID-19. The authors' processing: The assay estimated nucleated cells by amplifying reference gene primers. Sequencing used immunoSEQ multiplex PCR; TCRdb keeps in-frame clones, though not all of them. The DNA gave D and trimming, while V, J and clone size come from that table. Of 150,000 to 200,000 clones detected, 90% appear once; the ten largest clones hold 0.62%. The CDR3 runs 15 residues. V was cut by 3 bases and J by 8 bases, with 16 bases left in between. The V gene's germline CDR1 is SGHAT and CDR2 FQDESV (reference sequence).

This TCR came from a man in his fifties or sixties with acute or convalescent COVID-19. The chain links TRBV11-1 to TRBJ1-4; D is unresolved. The sequenced material came from peripheral blood. The CDR3 here is CASSFLAERTEKLFF. CDR3 nucleotides: TGTGCCAGCAGCTTCCTGGCGGAACGCACCGAAAAACTGTTTTTT.